This T cell receptor (beta chain) came from a study of graft-versus-host responses after intestinal transplantation. Study as a whole: Transplant types were multivisceral, liver-intestinal, or isolated intestinal. All of the recipients had induction that used anti-thymocyte globulin, then tacrolimus and steroids for about 3 years. Findings and caveats of the study: Some GvH clones were seen earlier in gut or blood, suggesting intestinal origin. Early post-transplant HvG declines tracked with peak circulating GvH clone levels.

Clones were sequenced by immunoSEQ multiplex PCR, and TCRdb holds only the in-frame ones, with some missing. Here the sample spans roughly 93,000 clones, about 93% being singletons. Turning to this clone: Its antigen is as yet unknown. A read error may account for a junction end that differs from germline.

Germline CDR1 reads PRHDT; CDR2 reads FYEKMQ (reference sequence). The CDR3 runs 13 residues. The clonotype originates from a human donor who received an intestinal transplant. This material consisted of unstimulated CD8+ T cells sorted from spleen or lymph node cells, taken before intestinal transplant. This rearrangement joins TRBV13 to TRBJ1-1; D possibly corresponds to TRBD1 (5 bases). CDR3 loop: CASSFFRGPEASF. The CDR3 DNA reads as TGTGCCAGCAGCTTTTTTAGGGGCCCTGAAGCTTCCTTT.